This record covers a single TCR beta chain. This sample stems from a study of technical replicates of blood from a few donors. Trimming cost V 0 bases and J 0 bases, with 7 bases left between them. The CDR3 contains 15 residues. Germline V lookup: CDR1 SGDLS, CDR2 YYNGEE. Using immunoSEQ multiplex PCR, the repertoire was profiled, and TCRdb retains in-frame clones only, with some absent. The sample includes over 70,000 clones, 95% to 97% of them seen just once. This receptor was taken from a human donor in good health. This chain connects TRBV9 to TRBJ2-1; perhaps TRBD1 as D (5 bases). The sample consisted of T cells isolated from PBMCs. The CDR3 sequence: CASSVVGHSYNEQFF. CDR3 bases: TGTGCCAGCAGCGTAGTTGGACACTCCTACAATGAGCAGTTCTTC.